This T cell receptor beta chain is from a study of OX40 agonist ivuxolimab in advanced cancers. The CDR3 is made up of 15 amino acids. Trimming removed 1 base from V and 3 bases from J, with 10 bases in between. The germline gives CDR1 LNHDA, CDR2 SQIVND (reference sequence). The assay was immunoSEQ multiplex PCR, and TCRdb's table has in-frame clones only and misses some. The sample shows 75,000 to 100,000 clones, 86% of them seen only once. This material consisted of CD4+ or CD8+ T cells sorted from blood, taken in a trial of the OX40 agonist ivuxolimab. The V gene is TRBV19, the J gene TRBJ1-5, with D possibly matching TRBD1 (5 bases). The receptor's source is an adult with an advanced solid tumor such as melanoma, head and neck, liver or kidney cancer. This CDR3 is CASSIGQGPNQPQHF. For the CDR3, the DNA is TGTGCCAGTAGTATAGGTCAGGGTCCCAATCAGCCCCAGCATTTT.